Each of the 3 T cell receptor beta chains below was sequenced from the same sample in a study of radiotherapy plus CTLA-4 blockade in lung cancer. Using immunoSEQ multiplex PCR, the repertoire was profiled, and TCRdb retains in-frame clones only, with some absent. The profile shows 84,000 or so clones, approximately 83% of them singletons. The input for sequencing was peripheral blood, taken from a patient treated with radiotherapy plus ipilimumab. The source of these receptors is a human donor with non-small cell lung cancer that progressed on radiotherapy plus ipilimumab.

V is TRBV27 and J is TRBJ2-2; D ambiguous. This CDR3 contains 12 residues. Trimming stripped 6 bases from V and 5 bases from J, with 7 bases between. Germline assignment: CDR1 MNHEY and CDR2 SMNVEV (reference sequence). CDR3 residues: CASRLTTGELFF. Here the CDR3 DNA reads TGTGCCAGCAGACTAACGACCGGGGAGCTGTTTTTT.

The chain joins TRBV5-8 to TRBJ1-2; 7 bases align to TRBD1. Germline lookup yields CDR1 SGHTS and CDR2 YDEGEE. The CDR3 is 15 amino acids. The V gene end was trimmed by 4 bases and the J gene end by 1 base; junction bases not matched to a gene: 7. The CDR3 DNA follows: TGTGCCAGCAGCCCAGACAGGGATTATAACTATGGCTACACCTTC. Protein sequence: CASSPDRDYNYGYTF. The variable domain in full, with the rest retrieved from reference TRBV5-8 and TRBJ1-2, is EAGVTQSPTHLIKTRGQQATLRCSPISGHTSVYWYQQALGLGLQFLLWYDEGEERNRGNFPPRFSGRQFPNYSSELNVNALELEDSALYLCASSPDRDYNYGYTFGSGTRLTVV.

The DNA of the CDR3 is TGCAGCGCCGTGGGACTAGGGCCCGGCGAGCAGTACTTC. Residues: CSAVGLGPGEQYF. This chain connects TRBV29-1 to TRBJ2-7, with 8 nucleotides matching TRBD2. Per germline, CDR1 SQVTM and CDR2 ANQGSEA. This CDR3 contains 13 residues. The ends lost 7 bases at V and 6 bases at J; junction bases unmatched: 11.